One T cell receptor (beta chain) is described in this entry. Blood was sampled at baseline, cycle 4 day 1, and cycle 7 day 1. Clones were read by immunoSEQ multiplex PCR, and TCRdb kept only the in-frame ones, dropping some. The sample holds 60,000 to 75,000 clones, approximately 87% seen once. The CDR3 is made up of 13 amino acids. Trimming cost V 8 bases and J 4 bases; bases outside gene matches: 3. Germline V gene sequence: CDR1 MNHEY, CDR2 SVGAGI. The data originate from a study of OX40 agonist ivuxolimab in advanced cancers. About the research overall: The study treated patients with ivuxolimab, an agonistic anti-OX40 (CD134) antibody. Partial responses were observed in three patients, of whom one had hepatocellular carcinoma and two had cutaneous melanoma. Prior checkpoint blockade (anti-PD-1, anti-PD-L1 or anti-CTLA-4) was permitted; 40% had it.

The chain carries TRBV6-5 and TRBJ1-3, with 9 positions matching TRBD1. The source of this sequence is an adult with an advanced solid tumor such as melanoma, head and neck, liver or kidney cancer. Sequences were derived from CD4+ or CD8+ T cells sorted from blood, sampled in a trial of the OX40 agonist ivuxolimab. In DNA form, the CDR3 reads TGTGCCAGCGGAGACAGGGGGGGAAACACCATATATTTT. As protein: CASGDRGGNTIYF.